The 7 T cell receptor beta chains below all came from one sample that was sequenced in a study of vaccination and CD4 T cells after COVID-19. No antigen has been identified for these receptors. Researchers used the Oncomine TCR Beta short-read assay to sequence DNA from cultured CD4+ T cells. TCRdb fed the PCR reads into MiXCR, producing one record per CDR3 protein. The repertoire holds fewer than 20,000 distinct CDR3 sequences, with over 50% as singletons. Described treatment: roughly 11-day PBMC culture with coronavirus spike peptide pools or control peptides (ViraFEST assay). Sequenced material: CD4+ T cells from blood, cultured in vitro. Every receptor here comes from a human donor who had recovered from COVID-19.

This clonotype was found a few times. This chain uses TRBV20-1 with TRBJ1-1; 8 positions agree with TRBD1. The germline gives CDR1 DFQATT, CDR2 SNEGSKA (reference sequence). Unmatched junction bases numbered 22, after V lost 4 bases and J lost 0 bases. CDR3 length: 20 amino acids. CDR3 DNA sequence: TGCAGTGCTACCAGACCCCTAATCTGGACAGGGCAAACACTGAACACTGAAGCTTTCTTT. Amino acids: CSATRPLIWTGQTLNTEAFF.

The count of this clonotype is one. The rearrangement uses TRBV5-1 and TRBJ1-6; TRBD1 matches 10 bases. Trimming removed 0 bases from V and 3 bases from J; junction bases left unmatched: 3. Germline V gene sequence: CDR1 SGHRS, CDR2 YFSETQ. The CDR3 runs to 17 residues. CDR3 DNA sequence: TGCGCCAGCAGCTTGGTGGACAGGGGGAGCTATAATTCACCCCTCCACTTT. Encoded protein: CASSLVDRGSYNSPLHF.

J is TRBJ2-3 and V is TRBV30; 10 nucleotides agree with TRBD2. With 4 bases clipped from V and 4 bases from J, the junction kept 5 bases outside the gene matches. Germline V gene data show CDR1 as GTSNPN and CDR2 as SVGIG (reference sequence). There are 14 residues in the CDR3. CDR3 protein: CAWMPSGRADTQYF. The CDR3 nucleotides read TGTGCCTGGATGCCTAGCGGGAGAGCAGATACGCAGTATTTT.

CDR3 sequence: CSVQKIENTEAFF. The CDR3 DNA sequence: TGCAGCGTTCAGAAAATAGAGAACACTGAAGCTTTCTTT. V is TRBV29-1 and J is TRBJ1-1; D call uncertain. There are 13 residues in the CDR3. V lost 5 bases and J lost 1, with 11 bases in between. The germline gives CDR1 SQVTM, CDR2 ANQGSEA.

The chain carries TRBV29-1 and TRBJ2-7; 9 bases are a match to TRBD1. Germline V lookup: CDR1 SQVTM, CDR2 ANQGSEA. V was clipped by 7 bases and J by 4 bases; unmatched bases: 8. CDR3 length: 13 residues. The CDR3 reads CSAGQGNGYEQYF. Here the CDR3 DNA reads TGCAGCGCGGGACAGGGAAATGGTTACGAGCAGTACTTC.

The chain joins TRBV20-1 to TRBJ2-7; 7 bases map to TRBD2. After removal of 5 bases from V and 4 bases from J, the junction contained 8 bases not matched to a gene. This CDR3 comprises 13 residues. Germline CDR1 is DFQATT and CDR2 is SNEGSKA (reference sequence). The CDR3 DNA reads TGCAGTGCTGGGGGGGAGGGGCGGTACGAGCAGTACTTC. It yields the protein CSAGGEGRYEQYF.

This clonotype was seen only a few times. The V and J genes are TRBV6-1 and TRBJ1-5; D is undetermined. V lost 2 bases to trimming and J lost 3 bases, with 11 bases between them. Germline CDR1 is MNHNS and CDR2 is SASEGT. The CDR3 runs to 15 residues. CDR3: CASSETPGNNQPQHF. CDR3 coding DNA: TGTGCCAGCAGTGAAACCCCTGGGAACAATCAGCCCCAGCATTTT.